The present T cell receptor beta chain was sequenced within a study of blood T cells in healthy people across ages. This clonotype showed up just a few times. With a J-beta primer mix and a sample-barcoded 5' primer, a second PCR ran about 7 to 11 cycles. TCRdb re-called the 5' RACE reads through MiXCR, storing one row per CDR3 protein. The sample holds approximately 1.5 million distinct CDR3 sequences, around 36% seen once. V shed 4 bases and J shed 0 bases, with 7 bases lying between them. CDR1 and CDR2 from the germline V gene are SEHNR and FQNEAQ (reference sequence). CDR3 length: 15 amino acids. This chain connects TRBV7-9 to TRBJ2-6; no firm D call. The sequenced sample consisted of blood. This sequence was found in a woman aged 25-40 years in good health. CDR3 amino acids: CASSSKNSGANVLTF. The CDR3, as DNA: TGTGCCAGCAGCTCGAAGAACTCTGGGGCCAACGTCCTGACTTTC.